The 3 T cell receptor beta chains presented below share a single source sample, sequenced in a study of EBV T-cell therapy then PD-1 blockade in nasopharyngeal carcinoma. These TCRs' antigens remain unknown. Libraries were prepared by immunoSEQ multiplex PCR; TCRdb keeps only in-frame clonotypes and omits some of them. The sample consists of about 22,000 clones, under 90% of them appearing once. Sample treatment: AdE1-LMPpoly-expanded autologous EBV-specific T-cell therapy followed by anti-PD-1 nivolumab. Sequenced here: CD8+ T cells from blood, sampled at day -245 from a patient whose treatment included autologous EBV-specific T cells and nivolumab. The receptors shown here come from a man aged 35-49 years with nasopharyngeal carcinoma.

The chain has TRBV28 and TRBJ2-7, with a tentative D call TRBD2 (6 bases). The germline V gene encodes CDR1 MDHEN and CDR2 SYDVKM. Trimming took off 10 bases at V and 3 bases at J, with 10 bases between the two ends. This CDR3 region has 11 residues. The CDR3 nucleotides read TGTGCCACCGGCGGGGTCTACGAGCAGTACTTC. Encoded protein: CATGGVYEQYF.

This chain uses TRBV6-1 with TRBJ2-5; 7 nucleotides match TRBD2. The germline gives CDR1 MNHNS, CDR2 SASEGT. The junction had 7 bases not matched to a gene; V was cut back by 2 bases and J by 4 bases. CDR3 size: 15 residues. For the CDR3, the DNA is TGTGCCAGCAGTGAACTAGCGGAGGGGCCAGAGACCCAGTACTTC. It specifies CASSELAEGPETQYF.

This chain connects TRBV7-9 to TRBJ2-5; D possibly corresponds to TRBD1 (5 bases). CDR3 length: 12 amino acids. Germline assignment: CDR1 SEHNR and CDR2 FQNEAQ (reference sequence). V lost 5 bases, J lost 9 bases, and 13 bases lay in between. CDR3 bases: TGTGCCAGCAGCCAGGGTTGGAAGGCCCAGTACTTC. It translates to CASSQGWKAQYF.